Listed below are T cell receptor beta chains from one sample, sequenced in a study of naive and memory T cell subsets. TCRdb processed the UMI-ligation and nested PCR reads anew with MiXCR; each CDR3 protein has one entry. The table has roughly 140,000 distinct CDR3 sequences, over 15% seen once. Sequencing input: naive CD4+ T cells from blood. The receptors were gathered from a human donor in good health. Each CDR3 is given with its conserved first and last residue. The D gene is left open where the match is weak. Size tells how often a clone was seen (once, few, many) or the class of an expanded clone, and some rows leave it out.

D gene: NA
clone size: few
J gene: TRBJ1-1
V gene: TRBV6-5
CDR3 DNA: TGTGCCAGCAGTTACGCAGTTTCGTACACTGAAGCTTTCTTT
CDR3 protein: CASSYAVSYTEAFF

D gene: TRBD1
clone size: few
J gene: TRBJ2-5
V gene: TRBV12-3/TRBV12-4
CDR3 DNA: TGTGCCAGTGGTAACAGGGGGCCGTCAAAAGAGACCCAGTACTTC
CDR3 protein: CASGNRGPSKETQYF

D gene: TRBD1
clone size: NA
J gene: TRBJ1-5
V gene: TRBV4-1
CDR3 DNA: TGCGCCAGCAGCCAAATTGTAGGACAGGGCGGTAATCAGCCCCAGCATTTT
CDR3 protein: CASSQIVGQGGNQPQHF

D gene: NA
clone size: NA
J gene: TRBJ2-7
V gene: TRBV6-6
CDR3 DNA: TGTGCCAGCAGTGACAGATTGTCCTACGAGCAGTACTTC
CDR3 protein: CASSDRLSYEQYF

D gene: NA
clone size: NA
J gene: TRBJ2-7
V gene: TRBV9
CDR3 DNA: TGTGCCAGCAGCCCACGACCCGATGACTACGAGCAGTACTTC
CDR3 protein: CASSPRPDDYEQYF

D gene: NA
clone size: NA
J gene: TRBJ2-1
V gene: TRBV7-2
CDR3 DNA: TGTGCCAGCAGCCGAATCCGGGCCTCCAATGAGCAGTTCTTC
CDR3 protein: CASSRIRASNEQFF

D gene: NA
clone size: NA
J gene: TRBJ1-6
V gene: TRBV20-1
CDR3 DNA: TGCAGTGCTGCCCAGGCCTATAATTCACCCCTCCACTTT
CDR3 protein: CSAAQAYNSPLHF

D gene: TRBD1
clone size: NA
J gene: TRBJ2-3
V gene: TRBV11-2
CDR3 DNA: TGTGCCAGCAGCTTGGGGGACAGGAGTGAAGATACGCAGTATTTT
CDR3 protein: CASSLGDRSEDTQYF

D gene: TRBD2
clone size: few
J gene: TRBJ2-1
V gene: TRBV7-2
CDR3 DNA: TGTGCCAGCAGCTTAGGGGGACTAGTTAATGAGCAGTTCTTC
CDR3 protein: CASSLGGLVNEQFF

D gene: NA
clone size: NA
J gene: TRBJ2-3
V gene: TRBV29-1
CDR3 DNA: TGCAGCGTCTCCCCGGCGACAGATACGCAGTATTTT
CDR3 protein: CSVSPATDTQYF

D gene: TRBD1
clone size: NA
J gene: TRBJ2-4
V gene: TRBV11-1
CDR3 DNA: TGTGCCAGCAGCCATGGACAGGGTCTGGGGATTCAGTACTTC
CDR3 protein: CASSHGQGLGIQYF

D gene: TRBD2
clone size: NA
J gene: TRBJ2-1
V gene: TRBV28
CDR3 DNA: TGTGCCAGCAGTTTTCCCCTCCGGACAGTACTAGCGGCCAGCTCCTACAATGAGCAGTTCTTC
CDR3 protein: CASSFPLRTVLAASSYNEQFF

D gene: NA
clone size: NA
J gene: TRBJ1-5
V gene: TRBV3-1
CDR3 DNA: TGTGCCAGCAGCCAAGGTACAGGGTTAAATCAGCCCCAGCATTTT
CDR3 protein: CASSQGTGLNQPQHF

D gene: NA
clone size: NA
J gene: TRBJ1-3
V gene: TRBV5-1
CDR3 DNA: TGCGCCAGCACCCAGGGGCAACTGTACTCTGGAAACACCATATATTTT
CDR3 protein: CASTQGQLYSGNTIYF

D gene: NA
clone size: NA
J gene: TRBJ2-3
V gene: TRBV29-1
CDR3 DNA: TGCAGCGTTGAAGGGCCTCAGACAGACCGAAGCACAGATACGCAGTATTTT
CDR3 protein: CSVEGPQTDRSTDTQYF

D gene: NA
clone size: few
J gene: TRBJ1-6
V gene: TRBV12-3/TRBV12-4
CDR3 DNA: TGTGCCAGCACCATTAATTATTCACCCCTCCACTTT
CDR3 protein: CASTINYSPLHF

D gene: NA
clone size: NA
J gene: TRBJ1-1
V gene: TRBV29-1
CDR3 DNA: TGCAGCGTTAGTAATATGAACACTGAAGCTTTCTTT
CDR3 protein: CSVSNMNTEAFF

D gene: TRBD1
clone size: NA
J gene: TRBJ1-2
V gene: TRBV20-1
CDR3 DNA: TGCAGTGCTAGCAAAGACAGGGGAGACTATGGCTACACCTTC
CDR3 protein: CSASKDRGDYGYTF

D gene: NA
clone size: NA
J gene: TRBJ1-1
V gene: TRBV7-9
CDR3 DNA: TGTGCCAGCAGCTTACGCCAGCCGAACACTGAAGCTTTCTTT
CDR3 protein: CASSLRQPNTEAFF

D gene: NA
clone size: NA
J gene: TRBJ2-7
V gene: TRBV5-5
CDR3 DNA: TGTGCCAGCGGACGTGACTCCTCCTACGAGCAGTACTTC
CDR3 protein: CASGRDSSYEQYF